The 11 T cell receptor beta chains below were found in one sample sequenced in a study of brain T cells in children with intractable seizures. Using immunoSEQ multiplex PCR, the repertoire was profiled, and TCRdb retains in-frame clones only, with some absent. The table has about 120,000 clones, 90% to 95% seen once. Material: peripheral blood, obtained at surgery. The origin of the receptors is a boy less than two years old with hemimegalencephaly and intractable seizures.

For this clone: Compared with germline, one end of the junction differs, possibly owing to a read error. This chain joins TRBV6-4 and TRBJ2-1, with D uncertain. CDR1 MRHNA and CDR2 SNTAGT come from the germline V gene. The CDR3 is 11 amino acids. This CDR3 reads CASSAYNEQFF. For the CDR3, the DNA is TGTGCCAGTAGTGCTTACAATGAGCAGTTCTTC.

V gene TRBV5-1 combines with J gene TRBJ2-5, with 7 bases identical to TRBD1. From germline, CDR1 is SGHRS and CDR2 YFSETQ. V was pared by 4 bases and J by 1 base, with 7 bases of the junction left unmatched. The CDR3 spans 15 residues. The CDR3 loop reads CASSIRGGSQETQYF. CDR3 nucleotides: TGCGCCAGCAGCATAAGAGGGGGCTCCCAAGAGACCCAGTACTTC.

The chain links TRBV7-9 to TRBJ1-1, with TRBD1 matching 8 bases. Looked up from germline, CDR1 is SEHNR and CDR2 is FQNEAQ (reference sequence). Losses at the gene ends were 8 bases for V and 5 bases for J; bases not matched to a gene: 10. The CDR3 is 14 residues long. CDR3 protein: CASVGPTGETEAFF. CDR3 coding DNA: TGTGCCAGCGTCGGCCCGACAGGGGAGACTGAAGCTTTCTTT.

This clone was counted a single time. V gene TRBV7-8 combines with J gene TRBJ2-5; tentatively, D is TRBD1 (5 bases). CDR1 and CDR2 (germline): SGHVS, FQNEAQ. V was trimmed by 5 bases and J by 5 bases, leaving 6 bases between them. This CDR3 has 11 amino acids. The CDR3 nucleotides read TGTGCCAGCAGCCAGGGCGAGACCCAGTACTTC. It translates to CASSQGETQYF.

The chain joins TRBV7-2 to TRBJ2-2; maybe TRBD1 (6 bases). This CDR3 contains 15 residues. The ends were cut back, 6 bases at V and 1 base at J, with 12 bases in the middle. Germline CDR1 is SGHTA and CDR2 is FQGNSA. The DNA for the CDR3 is TGTGCCAGCAGTTTTGGGGGCGGGAACACCGGGGAGCTGTTTTTT. Protein product: CASSFGGGNTGELFF.

V and J are TRBV6-5 and TRBJ1-2, with TRBD1 matching 7 bases. V lost 2 bases and J lost 3; bases outside the gene matches: 9. This CDR3 is 16 amino acids long. Germline V gives CDR1 MNHEY, CDR2 SVGAGI. CDR3: CASSYRKTGLHYGYTF. CDR3 sequence (DNA): TGTGCCAGCAGTTACCGTAAGACAGGGCTACACTATGGCTACACCTTC.

The V gene is TRBV9, the J gene TRBJ2-2; 11 bases are a match to TRBD1. The germline CDR1 and CDR2 sequences are SGDLS and YYNGEE. V shed 0 bases, J shed 7 bases, and the junction held 5 bases outside the gene matches. The CDR3 runs to 16 residues. The CDR3, as DNA: TGTGCCAGCAGCGTAGGCGGACAGGGGGCGGGCGGGGAGCTGTTTTTT. Translated: CASSVGGQGAGGELFF.

The chain carries TRBV30 and TRBJ2-5, with 12 bases identical to TRBD2. Germline values: CDR1 GTSNPN, CDR2 SVGIG (reference sequence). J gave up 2 bases and V 1 base, and 11 bases lay outside the gene matches. The CDR3 totals 18 residues. The CDR3 DNA follows: TGTGCCTGGAGTGCAGTTCTAACTAGCGGGAGGATTCAAGAGACCCAGTACTTC. It codes for CAWSAVLTSGRIQETQYF. Supplemented by reference TRBV30 and TRBJ2-5, the full variable domain reads SQTIHQWPATLVQPVGSPLSLECTVEGTSNPNLYWYRQAAGRGLQLLFYSVGIGQISSEVPQNLSASRPQDRQFILSSKKLLLSDSGFYLCAWSAVLTSGRIQETQYFGPGTRLLVL.

V usage is TRBV18 and J usage is TRBJ1-5; D is undetermined. This CDR3 has 17 residues. The germline V gene has CDR1 KGHSH and CDR2 LQKENI. V lost 3 bases to trimming and J lost 2 bases, with 17 bases between them. The CDR3 protein is CASSPSSGRLGNQPQHF. As DNA, the CDR3 is TGTGCCAGCTCACCGTCTTCGGGCAGGCTAGGCAATCAGCCCCAGCATTTT.

V usage is TRBV14 and J usage is TRBJ1-5; TRBD1 might be the D (6 bases). V dropped 4 bases and J dropped 7 bases, with 11 bases sitting between them. The CDR3 consists of 13 residues. Germline lookup yields CDR1 SGHDN and CDR2 FVKESK. CDR3 DNA sequence: TGTGCCAGCAGCCGGGGGGGCGGGCAGCCCCAGCATTTT. It specifies CASSRGGGQPQHF.

The rearrangement uses TRBV11-2 and TRBJ1-2; D is uncertain. The germline CDR1 and CDR2 sequences are SGHAT and FQNNGV. This CDR3 spans 13 amino acids. V dropped 5 bases and J dropped 4 bases, with 11 bases sitting between them. The CDR3 bases are TGTGCCAGCAGCCCCCGGACGGGCTATGGCTACACCTTC. Amino acid sequence: CASSPRTGYGYTF.